A selection of T cell receptor beta chains follows, all from one sample in a study of blood T cell repertoires in COVID-19. Assay: immunoSEQ multiplex PCR; the TCRdb copy retains only in-frame clones and omits some. The data hold approximately 230,000 clones, with around 82% observed a single time. The sequenced sample consisted of peripheral blood. The receptor source for this set is a woman of 80 years or more with active or convalescent COVID-19. CDR3s include the opening cysteine and the closing phenylalanine or tryptophan. Each record gives: V gene, D gene, clone size, J gene, CDR3 DNA, CDR3 protein. The D gene is left open where the match is weak. Part of the rows lack a size; the others show once, few, many or a class for expanded clones.

>TRBV5-6|TRBD1|.|TRBJ1-1
TGTGCCAGCAGCTGGAGGGGGCAAGGCACTGAAGCTTTCTTT
CASSWRGQGTEAFF
>TRBV5-4|TRBD2|.|TRBJ2-1
TGTGCCAGCAGCTTGGTGGCTAGCGGGATTACTGAGCAGTTCTTC
CASSLVASGITEQFF
>TRBV19|.|.|TRBJ1-1
TGTGCCAGTCGGAGCCGGATTAGAACCATGAACACTGAAGCTTTCTTT
CASRSRIRTMNTEAFF
>TRBV2|.|.|TRBJ1-3
TGTGCCAGCAGTGAACACCCTTCGACAGGCTCTGGAAACACCATATATTTT
CASSEHPSTGSGNTIYF
>TRBV2|TRBD1|few|TRBJ2-7
TGTGCCAGCAGTGAGGGGGGACAGGGGCCGTACGAGCAGTACTTC
CASSEGGQGPYEQYF
>TRBV5-1|TRBD1|.|TRBJ1-1
TGCGCCAGCAGCTTTGTGACAGGGGCCGTGGGCACTGAAGCTTTCTTT
CASSFVTGAVGTEAFF
>TRBV9|TRBD2|.|TRBJ2-7
TGTGCCAGCAGCTCCAACCTGGGGGAGGGTCTCTACGAGCAGTACTTC
CASSSNLGEGLYEQYF
>TRBV4-2|TRBD1|.|TRBJ1-3
TGTGCCAGCAGCGCAGGGGGGAGCCAGTACTCTGGAAACACCATATATTTT
CASSAGGSQYSGNTIYF
>TRBV29-1|.|once|TRBJ2-3
TGCAGCGTTGAAGATCGACAGGTTAGCACAGATACGCAGTATTTT
CSVEDRQVSTDTQYF
>TRBV28|.|once|TRBJ1-1
TGTGCCAGCAGTGCTGCAGGAAATATGAACACTGAAGCTTTCTTT
CASSAAGNMNTEAFF
>TRBV18|.|.|TRBJ1-1
TGTGCCAGTTCACGGGACACGGCCAACACTGAAGCTTTCTTT
CASSRDTANTEAFF
>TRBV28|TRBD1|once|TRBJ1-2
TGTGCCAGCAGTCTCGGACAGGGGGAAGGTGGCTACACCTTC
CASSLGQGEGGYTF
>TRBV11-2|.|many|TRBJ1-5
TGTGCCAGCAGCTTAATTGGAGGGCCCCAGCATTTT
CASSLIGGPQHF
>TRBV30|TRBD2|.|TRBJ2-7
TGTGCCTGGAGTGGGGGGTCGAGGACTAGCGGGAGCAGCGAGCAGTACTTC
CAWSGGSRTSGSSEQYF
>TRBV29-1|.|.|TRBJ1-1
TGCAGCGTTGAAGACAGGGTCACTGAAGCTTTCTTT
CSVEDRVTEAFF
>TRBV5-1|.|.|TRBJ1-4
TGCGCCAGCAGCCTGGTAGGGGCAGGGACTGCAACTAATGAAAAACTGTTTTTT
CASSLVGAGTATNEKLFF
>TRBV6-2/TRBV6-3|TRBD2|.|TRBJ2-1
TGTGCCAGCAGTTATGTGTCGGGGGGGCCGGACAATGAGCAGTTCTTC
CASSYVSGGPDNEQFF
>TRBV5-1|TRBD2|.|TRBJ2-7
TGCGCCAGCAGCTTGGGCCGGGGAGGGGCAGGCTACGAGCAGTACTTC
CASSLGRGGAGYEQYF
>TRBV6-1|TRBD2|.|TRBJ2-7
TGTGCCAGCAGTGAAGTCGGGGGGATCGGTAGCGAGCAGTACTTC
CASSEVGGIGSEQYF
>TRBV4-1|TRBD1|few|TRBJ1-5
TGCGCCAGCAGCCATGACTCCGGGACAGGTCGACAGCCCCAGCATTTT
CASSHDSGTGRQPQHF
>TRBV5-6|.|.|TRBJ2-6
TGTGCCAGCAGCTTGGGTCTGCATTCCCCGAGCTCTGGGGCCAACGTCCTGACTTTC
CASSLGLHSPSSGANVLTF
>TRBV9|TRBD1|.|TRBJ2-1
TGTGCCAGCAGCGTAGGGGGACAGGGTTTCAATGAGCAGTTCTTC
CASSVGGQGFNEQFF
>TRBV5-1|TRBD2|.|TRBJ2-3
TGCGCCAGCACCGGGTCGGGCGGGGGGACCACAGATACGCAGTATTTT
CASTGSGGGTTDTQYF
>TRBV5-1|.|.|TRBJ1-1
TGCGCCAGCGAAGTCAGTCCGAACACTGAAGCTTTCTTT
CASEVSPNTEAFF
>TRBV28|TRBD1|.|TRBJ1-2
TGTGCCAGCAACCAGGGACAGGGGGCCCGCTACACCTTC
CASNQGQGARYTF
>TRBV9|TRBD1|.|TRBJ2-7
TGTGCCAGCAGCGGACAGGGGGCAGGCGAGCAGTACTTC
CASSGQGAGEQYF
>TRBV9|TRBD1|.|TRBJ2-3
TGTGCCAGCAGCGTAGTAGGACAGGGAACAGATACGCAGTATTTT
CASSVVGQGTDTQYF
>TRBV14|.|.|TRBJ2-3
TGTGCCAGCAGCCAAGATCGACAGCCCACAGATACGCAGTATTTT
CASSQDRQPTDTQYF
>TRBV7-7|TRBD1|once|TRBJ2-2
TGTGCTAGCAGCTTCGGGACAGGGGGCATCGGGAACACCGGGGAGCTGTTTTTT
CASSFGTGGIGNTGELFF
>TRBV18|.|.|TRBJ2-1
TGTGCCAGCTCACCACTCGGGGGTTTCGAGGACAATGAGCAGTTCTTC
CASSPLGGFEDNEQFF
>TRBV2|.|few|TRBJ1-1
TGTGCCAGCAGTCCCGCCGGGGGCACTGAAGCTTTCTTT
CASSPAGGTEAFF
>TRBV2|.|.|TRBJ1-2
TGTGCCAGCAACAGGCTGCCAGATTATGGCTACACCTTC
CASNRLPDYGYTF
>TRBV18|.|.|TRBJ2-1
TGTGCCAGCTCACGAGGACTACTACCCAACCAGAATGAGCAGTTCTTC
CASSRGLLPNQNEQFF